This T cell receptor (beta chain) was identified in a study of cytomegalovirus exposure and HLA in healthy donors. Study at large: Unique TCRs numbering about 87 million, obtained from HLA-typed donors, made up an early data release. General study points: The classifier reportedly diagnosed cytomegalovirus status with high specificity and sensitivity.

It was with 60 Vbeta and 13 Jbeta primers that the PCR ran. Only in-frame clones appear in the TCRdb table, and some are missing; sequencing was by immunoSEQ multiplex PCR. Seen here are around 140,000 clones, about 10% observed once, and the top ten hold more than 6.5%. A word on this clone: The antigen is unknown.

This CDR3 contains 13 residues. V was clipped by 4 bases and J by 7 bases, with 15 bases between them. Per the germline V gene, CDR1 is SGDLS and CDR2 is YYNGEE. Material: PBMCs. J is TRBJ2-7 and V is TRBV9, with D unclear. The clonotype originates from a woman aged 40 to 49 in good health and CMV-seropositive. The CDR3 is CASSPSGAEEQYF. In DNA form, the CDR3 reads TGTGCCAGCAGCCCATCGGGTGCTGAGGAGCAGTACTTC.